Listed below are T cell receptor beta chains from one sample, sequenced in a study of regulatory T cells in long-lasting Graves disease. TCRdb re-derived calls from the multiplex PCR reads in MiXCR, one entry per CDR3 protein. The data show approximately 440,000 distinct CDR3 sequences, around 24% seen once. Source: peripheral blood mononuclear cells (PBMCs), taken when the disease was refractory, from a patient treated with antithyroid drugs. These receptors all stem from a female donor with Graves disease. CDR3s include the opening cysteine and the closing phenylalanine or tryptophan. A D gene is named only where the DNA matches it firmly. The size entry is marked missing in some rows and otherwise reads once, few, many or a size class.

d_gene: -
j_gene: TRBJ2-2
abundance: -
v_gene: TRBV20-1
CDR3nt: TGCAGTGCTAGAAAAGCCGACAGTCACACCGGGGAGCTGTTTTTT
CDR3aa: CSARKADSHTGELFF

d_gene: -
j_gene: TRBJ2-4
abundance: many
v_gene: TRBV20-1
CDR3nt: TGCAGTGCTAGGACCCGCGGGGCCACTTCCCCCAAAAACATTCAGTACTTC
CDR3aa: CSARTRGATSPKNIQYF

d_gene: TRBD1
j_gene: TRBJ2-7
abundance: many
v_gene: TRBV5-1
CDR3nt: TGCGCCAGCAGCAACCCGGGGACAGCCTACGAGCAGTACTTC
CDR3aa: CASSNPGTAYEQYF

d_gene: TRBD2
j_gene: TRBJ2-7
abundance: many
v_gene: TRBV28
CDR3nt: TGTGCCAGCAGTCCACTAACTAGCGGCATCGCCTACGAGCAGTACTTC
CDR3aa: CASSPLTSGIAYEQYF

d_gene: -
j_gene: TRBJ2-5
abundance: many
v_gene: TRBV12-3/TRBV12-4
CDR3nt: TGTGCCAGCAGTTTAAGCGCACCCCAAGAGACCCAGTACTTC
CDR3aa: CASSLSAPQETQYF

d_gene: TRBD1
j_gene: TRBJ2-7
abundance: few
v_gene: TRBV5-1
CDR3nt: TGCGCCAGCAGCCCTCAGGGGGACCTCTACGAGCAGTACTTC
CDR3aa: CASSPQGDLYEQYF

d_gene: -
j_gene: TRBJ1-6
abundance: -
v_gene: TRBV6-1
CDR3nt: TGTGCCAGCAGCACCAATTCGGGGGCTCGATCACCCCTCCACTTT
CDR3aa: CASSTNSGARSPLHF

d_gene: TRBD2
j_gene: TRBJ2-5
abundance: few
v_gene: TRBV20-1
CDR3nt: TGCAGTGCTAGAGAACCGGGAGGCCTAAAAGAGACCCAGTACTTC
CDR3aa: CSAREPGGLKETQYF

d_gene: TRBD1
j_gene: TRBJ1-2
abundance: -
v_gene: TRBV29-1
CDR3nt: TGCAGCGTTTGGGACAGGGTTGGCTACACCTTC
CDR3aa: CSVWDRVGYTF

d_gene: -
j_gene: TRBJ1-2
abundance: many
v_gene: TRBV9
CDR3nt: TGTGCCAGCAGCCCCGACCAGGGGTTCGGCTATGGCTACACCTTC
CDR3aa: CASSPDQGFGYGYTF

d_gene: -
j_gene: TRBJ2-5
abundance: many
v_gene: TRBV3-1
CDR3nt: TGTGCCAGCAGCCAAGATTTCGGGAGAAGCGGGGAGACCCAGTACTTC
CDR3aa: CASSQDFGRSGETQYF

d_gene: TRBD1
j_gene: TRBJ2-1
abundance: -
v_gene: TRBV7-9
CDR3nt: TGTGCCAGCAGCTCGCGGACAGGGTGGCCCTACAATGAGCAGTTCTTC
CDR3aa: CASSSRTGWPYNEQFF

d_gene: TRBD1
j_gene: TRBJ1-5
abundance: -
v_gene: TRBV30
CDR3nt: TGTGCCTGGAGTACCCCGGGACAGGGGGCCAATCAGCCCCAGCATTTT
CDR3aa: CAWSTPGQGANQPQHF

d_gene: -
j_gene: TRBJ2-2
abundance: few
v_gene: TRBV10-3
CDR3nt: TGTGCCATCAACCAGGACAGCCAGGGGACCACCGGGGAGCTGTTTTTT
CDR3aa: CAINQDSQGTTGELFF

d_gene: TRBD2
j_gene: TRBJ2-7
abundance: few
v_gene: TRBV20-1
CDR3nt: TGCAGTGGTAACGAGGGAGGGCCGCACGAGCAGTACTTC
CDR3aa: CSGNEGGPHEQYF

d_gene: -
j_gene: TRBJ2-5
abundance: many
v_gene: TRBV6-1
CDR3nt: TGTGCCACGAGGACGGAACAAGAGACCCAGTACTTC
CDR3aa: CATRTEQETQYF

d_gene: TRBD2
j_gene: TRBJ2-7
abundance: -
v_gene: TRBV20-1
CDR3nt: TGCAGTGCTAGGGGGACTAGCGGGAGCATCTACGAGCAGTACTTC
CDR3aa: CSARGTSGSIYEQYF

d_gene: TRBD1
j_gene: TRBJ2-6
abundance: -
v_gene: TRBV7-2
CDR3nt: TGTGCCAGCAGCGCCAGGGACAGGGGGCATGGGGCCAACGTCCTGACTTTC
CDR3aa: CASSARDRGHGANVLTF

d_gene: TRBD1
j_gene: TRBJ1-1
abundance: once
v_gene: TRBV19
CDR3nt: TGTGCCAGTAGTATTAGGACAGGCGGTCCTGAAGCTTTCTTT
CDR3aa: CASSIRTGGPEAFF

d_gene: -
j_gene: TRBJ1-4
abundance: few
v_gene: TRBV18
CDR3nt: TGTGCCAGCTCATCTATGGGACACAGCTTGAATAATGAAAAACTGTTTTTT
CDR3aa: CASSSMGHSLNNEKLFF

d_gene: TRBD1
j_gene: TRBJ2-3
abundance: -
v_gene: TRBV14
CDR3nt: TGTGCCAGCAGCCAAGATTACGGACAGGGGAGGACAGATACGCAGTATTTT
CDR3aa: CASSQDYGQGRTDTQYF

d_gene: TRBD2
j_gene: TRBJ2-2
abundance: few
v_gene: TRBV7-2
CDR3nt: TGTGCCAGCAGCCCGCGGGGGGGGGAGCTGTTTTTT
CDR3aa: CASSPRGGELFF

d_gene: TRBD1
j_gene: TRBJ2-1
abundance: -
v_gene: TRBV5-6
CDR3nt: TGTGCCAGCAGCTTGGGTAGGGGGCAGAACAATGAGCAGTTCTTC
CDR3aa: CASSLGRGQNNEQFF

d_gene: -
j_gene: TRBJ2-3
abundance: -
v_gene: TRBV6-1
CDR3nt: TGTGCCAGCTCGGTGGCAGATACGCAGTATTTT
CDR3aa: CASSVADTQYF

d_gene: -
j_gene: TRBJ2-7
abundance: many
v_gene: TRBV28
CDR3nt: TGTGCCAGCTGTCCCAATCTACCCTACGAGCAGTACTTC
CDR3aa: CASCPNLPYEQYF

d_gene: TRBD1
j_gene: TRBJ1-5
abundance: few
v_gene: TRBV6-5
CDR3nt: TGTGCCAGCAGTTACCCCGGGACAGGGTTATTGCCCCAGCATTTT
CDR3aa: CASSYPGTGLLPQHF

d_gene: -
j_gene: TRBJ2-5
abundance: many
v_gene: TRBV6-1
CDR3nt: TGTGCCAGCACCTGGGGACCGAACCAAGAGACCCAGTACTTC
CDR3aa: CASTWGPNQETQYF

d_gene: -
j_gene: TRBJ1-6
abundance: many
v_gene: TRBV11-2
CDR3nt: TGTGCCAGCAGCTTTTTGGGGGGCCACTTT
CDR3aa: CASSFLGGHF

d_gene: -
j_gene: TRBJ2-5
abundance: many
v_gene: TRBV6-1
CDR3nt: TGTGCCAGCAGTGAGACTCCGGGACTCGAAGGCCTGGGGGCACAAGAGACCCAGTACTTC
CDR3aa: CASSETPGLEGLGAQETQYF

d_gene: -
j_gene: TRBJ2-5
abundance: -
v_gene: TRBV27
CDR3nt: TGTGCCAGCAGTGCCGGGACTCCTCAAGAGACCCAGTACTTC
CDR3aa: CASSAGTPQETQYF

d_gene: TRBD2
j_gene: TRBJ2-2
abundance: -
v_gene: TRBV6-1
CDR3nt: TGTGCCAGCAGTGAAATTAGCGGGAGGGCCTTGTTTTTT
CDR3aa: CASSEISGRALFF

d_gene: -
j_gene: TRBJ1-1
abundance: once
v_gene: TRBV3-1
CDR3nt: TGTGCCAGCAGCCAAGTCCCGAGACTATACACTGAAGCTTTCTTT
CDR3aa: CASSQVPRLYTEAFF

d_gene: TRBD1
j_gene: TRBJ1-2
abundance: many
v_gene: TRBV28
CDR3nt: TGTGCCAGCAGTTCCCCCGGGACAGGGAACGATGGCTACACCTTC
CDR3aa: CASSSPGTGNDGYTF

d_gene: -
j_gene: TRBJ1-5
abundance: few
v_gene: TRBV7-9
CDR3nt: TGTGCCAGCAGCTTAGACCCAACGATAGGTCAGCCCCAGCATTTT
CDR3aa: CASSLDPTIGQPQHF

d_gene: -
j_gene: TRBJ2-5
abundance: many
v_gene: TRBV7-3
CDR3nt: TGTGCCAGCAGCTCATCCAGGGAAGAGACCCAGTACTTC
CDR3aa: CASSSSREETQYF

d_gene: TRBD1
j_gene: TRBJ1-2
abundance: many
v_gene: TRBV6-2/TRBV6-3
CDR3nt: TGTGCCAGCAGAAGGGACAGGGGGGATGGTGGCTACACCTTC
CDR3aa: CASRRDRGDGGYTF

d_gene: TRBD2
j_gene: TRBJ2-1
abundance: -
v_gene: TRBV2
CDR3nt: TGTGCCAGCAGTGACTCCTCGACCGGACTAGCGGGTAAAGACAATGAGCAGTTCTTC
CDR3aa: CASSDSSTGLAGKDNEQFF

d_gene: -
j_gene: TRBJ1-5
abundance: -
v_gene: TRBV3-2
CDR3nt: TGTGCCAGCAGCGAGGATGGACAGGGTTGTGGGAATCAGCCCCGGCATTTT
CDR3aa: CASSEDGQGCGNQPRHF

d_gene: TRBD1
j_gene: TRBJ1-5
abundance: -
v_gene: TRBV6-1
CDR3nt: TGTGCCAGCAGTCCCGACAGGGGAGTTTCGCCCCAGCATTTT
CDR3aa: CASSPDRGVSPQHF

d_gene: -
j_gene: TRBJ2-2
abundance: -
v_gene: TRBV7-2
CDR3nt: TGTGCCAGCGGCTTAATTAGGACAGACACCGGGGAGCTGTTTTTT
CDR3aa: CASGLIRTDTGELFF

d_gene: TRBD2
j_gene: TRBJ2-2
abundance: -
v_gene: TRBV20-1
CDR3nt: TGCAGTGCTCTGAGACGGGAGGGGAACACCGGGGAGCTGTTTTTT
CDR3aa: CSALRREGNTGELFF

d_gene: TRBD1
j_gene: TRBJ2-4
abundance: once
v_gene: TRBV20-1
CDR3nt: TGCAGTGCTAGTGCCCCCGGGACAGGGGGGAACATTCAGTACTTC
CDR3aa: CSASAPGTGGNIQYF

d_gene: -
j_gene: TRBJ1-2
abundance: few
v_gene: TRBV9
CDR3nt: TGTGCCAGCAGCGTGGGGAGCCTCTACACCTTC
CDR3aa: CASSVGSLYTF

d_gene: -
j_gene: TRBJ1-2
abundance: many
v_gene: TRBV19
CDR3nt: TGTGCCAGTCGTAGTATATACGCGGTGGGGATCTATGGCTACACCTTC
CDR3aa: CASRSIYAVGIYGYTF

d_gene: TRBD2
j_gene: TRBJ2-7
abundance: many
v_gene: TRBV2
CDR3nt: TGTGCCAGCAAGAATAGCGGGAGTCTATACGAGCAGTACTTC
CDR3aa: CASKNSGSLYEQYF

d_gene: -
j_gene: TRBJ2-4
abundance: few
v_gene: TRBV20-1
CDR3nt: TGCAGTGCTAGAGATCTAGCCCCAGCCAAAAACATTCAGTACTTC
CDR3aa: CSARDLAPAKNIQYF

d_gene: -
j_gene: TRBJ2-7
abundance: -
v_gene: TRBV7-2
CDR3nt: TGTGCCAGCAGCTTAGATCCCGCGACCTACGAGCAGTACTTC
CDR3aa: CASSLDPATYEQYF

d_gene: -
j_gene: TRBJ2-5
abundance: many
v_gene: TRBV5-8
CDR3nt: TGTGCCAGCAGCTTGGGTTTCAGCGGTGAGACCCAGTACTTC
CDR3aa: CASSLGFSGETQYF

d_gene: TRBD1
j_gene: TRBJ1-1
abundance: few
v_gene: TRBV5-1
CDR3nt: TGCGCCAGCAGCCGTGGGACAGGGACATTCATGAACACTGAAGCTTTCTTT
CDR3aa: CASSRGTGTFMNTEAFF